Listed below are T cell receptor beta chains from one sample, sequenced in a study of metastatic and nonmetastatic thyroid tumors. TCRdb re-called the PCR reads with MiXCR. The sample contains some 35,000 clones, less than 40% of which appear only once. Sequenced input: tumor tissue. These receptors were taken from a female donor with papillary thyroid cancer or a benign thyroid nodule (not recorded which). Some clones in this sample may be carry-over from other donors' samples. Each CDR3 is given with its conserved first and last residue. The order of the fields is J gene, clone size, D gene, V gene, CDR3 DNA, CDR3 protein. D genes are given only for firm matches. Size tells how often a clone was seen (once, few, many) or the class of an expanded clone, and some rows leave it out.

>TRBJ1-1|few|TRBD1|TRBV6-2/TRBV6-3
TGTGCCAGCAGCTGGACAGGGATCTCTGAAGCTTTCTTT
CASSWTGISEAFF
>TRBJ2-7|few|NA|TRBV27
TGTGCCAGCAGTGATAAACTGTACGAGCAGTACTTC
CASSDKLYEQYF
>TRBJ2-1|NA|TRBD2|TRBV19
TGTGCCACCGGACGGGGGGTTCACAATGAGCAGTTCTTC
CATGRGVHNEQFF
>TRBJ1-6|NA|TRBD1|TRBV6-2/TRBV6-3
TGTGCCAGCGGGACAGTCTCTGGGTATTCACCCCTCCACTTT
CASGTVSGYSPLHF
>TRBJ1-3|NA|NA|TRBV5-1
TGCGCCAGCAGCTCGGGGACATTGCCTGGAAACACCATATATTTT
CASSSGTLPGNTIYF
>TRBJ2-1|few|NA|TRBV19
TGTGCCAGTAGTTGGTCCCGTAAGGTGCGAGAGGAGCAGTTCTTC
CASSWSRKVREEQFF
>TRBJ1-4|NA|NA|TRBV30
TGTGCCTGGAACATCCGGGCCAAGCAGGAAAAACTGTTTTTT
CAWNIRAKQEKLFF
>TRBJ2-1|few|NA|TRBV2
TGTGCCGTACCGGGGAGTAGCGGCAATGAGCAGTTCTTC
CAVPGSSGNEQFF
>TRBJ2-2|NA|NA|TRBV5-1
TGCGCCAGCAGCTTTGAGTACACCGGGGAGCTGTTTTTT
CASSFEYTGELFF
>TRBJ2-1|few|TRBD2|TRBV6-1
TGTGCCAGCAGCCCCCAGACGGGGATAGCGGGAGTCTTTGGTGAGCAGTTCTTC
CASSPQTGIAGVFGEQFF
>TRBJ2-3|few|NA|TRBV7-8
TGTGCCAGCAGCTTAGGGGCTCAACCAGGTAGCACAGATACGCAGTATTTT
CASSLGAQPGSTDTQYF
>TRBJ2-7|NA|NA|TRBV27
TGTGCCAGCAGTTTAAAGGGACCCGACTACGAGCAGTACTTC
CASSLKGPDYEQYF
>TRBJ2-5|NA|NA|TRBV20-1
TGCAGTGCTAGAGAAATTGTAGGGGAGACCCAGTACTTC
CSAREIVGETQYF
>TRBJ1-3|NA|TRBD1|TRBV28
TGTGCCAGCAGCGACAGGGGCCGAAACACCATATATTTT
CASSDRGRNTIYF
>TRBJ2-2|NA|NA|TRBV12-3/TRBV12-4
TGTGCCAGCAGCCCCGTGGAGGGGGGAGGCACCGGGGAGCTGTTTTTT
CASSPVEGGGTGELFF
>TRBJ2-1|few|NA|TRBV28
TGTGCCAGCAGTTTATTAGCGGAGTACAATGAGCAGTTCTTC
CASSLLAEYNEQFF
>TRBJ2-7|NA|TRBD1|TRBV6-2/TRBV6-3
TGTGCCAGCAGTCCCCGACAGGGGGCCACCGCCCAGCAGTACTTC
CASSPRQGATAQQYF
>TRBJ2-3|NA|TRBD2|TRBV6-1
TGTGTCAGCAGCGGGGGGACTTCAGATACGCAGTATTTT
CVSSGGTSDTQYF
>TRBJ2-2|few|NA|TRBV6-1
TGTGCCAGCGAGGGGGTCGGGGAGCTGTTTTTT
CASEGVGELFF
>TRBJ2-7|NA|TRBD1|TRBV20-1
TGCAGTGCTAGAGATAGTGGGACAGGGGAGTACGAGCAGTACTTC
CSARDSGTGEYEQYF
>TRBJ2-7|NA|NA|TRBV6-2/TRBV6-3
TGTGCCAGCAGCAGGACAGACGAGCAGTACTTC
CASSRTDEQYF
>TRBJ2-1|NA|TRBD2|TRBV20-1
TGCAGTGCTAGAGTTCGATTAGCGGGAGTTGGTGAGCAGTTCTTC
CSARVRLAGVGEQFF
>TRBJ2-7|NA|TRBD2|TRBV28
TGTGCCAGCAGCCCCCCGATAGCGGGAAGCGAGCAGTACTTC
CASSPPIAGSEQYF
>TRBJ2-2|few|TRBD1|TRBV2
TGTGCCAGCAGAGCCGGGACAGGCAACACCGGGGAGCTGTTTTTT
CASRAGTGNTGELFF
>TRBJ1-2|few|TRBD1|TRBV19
TGTGCCAGTAGTATTGGGACAGCCGCTAGCGGCTACACCTTC
CASSIGTAASGYTF
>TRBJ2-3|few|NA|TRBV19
TGTGCCAGTAGTATTCGGGCTTGGGCCGGGGACACAGATACGCAGTATTTT
CASSIRAWAGDTDTQYF
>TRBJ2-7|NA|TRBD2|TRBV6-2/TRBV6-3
TGTGCCAGCAGTTCGAGCGGGAGCCTCTACGAGCAGTACTTC
CASSSSGSLYEQYF
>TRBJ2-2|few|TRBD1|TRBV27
TGTGCCAGCAGTTCCCCCCGCGGGACAGGGGTCACCGGGGAGCTGTTTTTT
CASSSPRGTGVTGELFF
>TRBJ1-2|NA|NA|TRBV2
TGTGCCAGCAGTGCAAAAGGAACCCATGGCTACACCTTC
CASSAKGTHGYTF
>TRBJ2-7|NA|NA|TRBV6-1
TGTGCCAGCACCCCCCTCGGAGGCCTGGCCTCGTACGAGCAGTACTTC
CASTPLGGLASYEQYF
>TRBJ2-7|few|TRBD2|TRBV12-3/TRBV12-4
TGTGCCAGCAGGGGTAGCGGGAGCGGGTACGAGCAGTACTTC
CASRGSGSGYEQYF
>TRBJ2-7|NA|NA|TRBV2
TGTGCCAGCAACCCTCCGGGCCCCTGGGCCTACGAGCAGTACTTC
CASNPPGPWAYEQYF
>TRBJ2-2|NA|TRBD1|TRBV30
TGTGCCTGGAGTGGCGCCACAGGGGCGTCCACCGGGGAGCTGTTTTTT
CAWSGATGASTGELFF
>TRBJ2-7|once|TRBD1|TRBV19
TGTGCCAGTAGTATAGCGTACAGGGGGTCCGCTCTACCCGACGAGCAGTACTTC
CASSIAYRGSALPDEQYF
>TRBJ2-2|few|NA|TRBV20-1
TGCAGTGCTGGTGGACTCCATAACACCGGGGAGCTGTTTTTT
CSAGGLHNTGELFF
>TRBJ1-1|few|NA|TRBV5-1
TGCGCCAGCAGCTTGCGGATGAACACTGAAGCTTTCTTT
CASSLRMNTEAFF
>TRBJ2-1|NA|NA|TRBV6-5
TGTGCCAGCAGTTATGTAGCGGACTCCTACAATGAGCAGTTCTTC
CASSYVADSYNEQFF
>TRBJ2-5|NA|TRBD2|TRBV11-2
TGTGCCAGCAGTCTAACCATTTGGACTAGCGGAGGGGGGGAGACCCAGTACTTC
CASSLTIWTSGGGETQYF
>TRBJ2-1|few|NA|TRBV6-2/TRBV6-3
TGTGCCAGCAGACCCCTATCCCTGAGCTCCTACAATGAGCAGTTCTTC
CASRPLSLSSYNEQFF
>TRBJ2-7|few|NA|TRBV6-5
TGTGCCAGCAGTTACTCGGCAGGGGGGAACTACGAGCAGTACTTC
CASSYSAGGNYEQYF
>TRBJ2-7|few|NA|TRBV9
TGTGCCAGCAGCGCGGGATACGAGCAGTACTTC
CASSAGYEQYF
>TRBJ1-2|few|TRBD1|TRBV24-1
TGTGCCACCAGTGGGACAGGGGAGGACTATGGCTACACCTTC
CATSGTGEDYGYTF
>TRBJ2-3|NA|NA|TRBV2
TGTGCCAGCGGCCCGGACAGCACAGATACGCAGTATTTT
CASGPDSTDTQYF
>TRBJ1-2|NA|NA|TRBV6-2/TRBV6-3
TGTGCCAGCAGTCTACGGGAGTGGGGAGGGATACATGGCTACACCTTC
CASSLREWGGIHGYTF
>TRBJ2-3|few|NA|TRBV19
TGTGCCAGTAGTAGGAAACAAGATACGCAGTATTTT
CASSRKQDTQYF
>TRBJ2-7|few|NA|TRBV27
TGTGCCAGCAGTCCACAGGGTTCCGCCGGCGAGCAGTACTTC
CASSPQGSAGEQYF
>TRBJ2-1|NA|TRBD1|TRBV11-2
TGTGCCAGCAGCTTAGGTCAGGGGGTTGGCAATGAGCAGTTCTTC
CASSLGQGVGNEQFF
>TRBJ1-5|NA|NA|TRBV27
TGTGCCAGCAGTTTATTACCCGATCAGCCCCAGCATTTT
CASSLLPDQPQHF
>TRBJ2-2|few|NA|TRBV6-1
TGTGCCAGCAGGCATGATTGGACGGACACCGGGGAGCTGTTTTTT
CASRHDWTDTGELFF
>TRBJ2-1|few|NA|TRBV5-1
TGCGCCAGCAGCTTGGGAACTAGCAATGAGCAGTTCTTC
CASSLGTSNEQFF
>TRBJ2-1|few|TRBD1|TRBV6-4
TGTGCCAGCAGCGATGACGGGGGACAGGGGTACAATGAGCAGTTCTTC
CASSDDGGQGYNEQFF
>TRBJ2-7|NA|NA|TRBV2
TGTGCCAGTGGAGGGGGGGGCGAGCAGTACTTC
CASGGGGEQYF
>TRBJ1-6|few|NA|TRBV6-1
TGTGCCAGCAACACCCAAATTGGGGGTTCACCCCTCCACTTT
CASNTQIGGSPLHF
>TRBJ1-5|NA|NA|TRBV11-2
TGTGCCAGCAGCTTAGGGGAGTTTATGCCCCAGCATTTT
CASSLGEFMPQHF
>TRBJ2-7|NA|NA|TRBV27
TGTGCCAGCAGTTTCACAGGGTCCCTCATCTACGAGCAGTACTTC
CASSFTGSLIYEQYF
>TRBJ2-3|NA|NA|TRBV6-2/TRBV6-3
TGTGCCAGCAGTATCATAGGGGCTACAGATACGCAGTATTTT
CASSIIGATDTQYF
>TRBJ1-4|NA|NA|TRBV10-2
TGCGCCAGCACAGGGCACCTTAATGAAAAACTGTTTTTT
CASTGHLNEKLFF
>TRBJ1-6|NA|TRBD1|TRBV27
TGTGCCAGCAGTATCGGGACAGGATCCCCCGCTTCACCCCTCCACTTT
CASSIGTGSPASPLHF
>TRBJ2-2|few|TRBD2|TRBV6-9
TGTGCCAGCAGTTACACGGGACTAGCGGGAGATTCCACCGGGGAGCTGTTTTTT
CASSYTGLAGDSTGELFF